A single sample is the source of the 18 T cell receptor beta chains below, sequenced in a study of blood T cell repertoires in COVID-19. Here immunoSEQ multiplex PCR was the method, and the copy in TCRdb shows in-frame clones only, minus some. The sample carries hundreds of thousands of clones, roughly 89% recorded once. The sample comprised peripheral blood. The receptors were sampled from a man in his 60s who had recovered from COVID-19.

This clone was recorded only once. The rearrangement links TRBV5-1 to TRBJ2-7, with unresolved D. Trimming left V 2 bases short and J 5 bases short, with 20 bases between. Germline assignment: CDR1 SGHRS and CDR2 YFSETQ. The CDR3 sequence is 16 residues long. Written as DNA, the CDR3 is TGCGCCAGCAGCTTAGAGTTCTTAGCTGGCTTCCACGAGCAGTACTTC. It is translated as CASSLEFLAGFHEQYF.

A single count supports this clone. This chain links TRBV4-3 with TRBJ1-5; TRBD1 matches 7 bases. Trimming cost V 4 bases and J 6 bases; bases outside gene matches: 6. This CDR3 region has 14 residues. The germline CDR1 and CDR2 sequences are LGHNA and YSLEER. CDR3: CASSPDRVGQPQHF. CDR3 bases: TGCGCCAGCAGCCCAGACAGGGTGGGTCAGCCCCAGCATTTT.

The genes are TRBV12-5 and TRBJ1-3; D is undetermined. With 5 bases removed from V and 3 bases from J, the gap between germline ends came to 14 bases. This CDR3 is built from 15 residues. Germline V gene sequence: CDR1 LGHNT, CDR2 FRNRAP. DNA for the CDR3: TGTGCTAGTGGTACCGACCTGGGCCGTGGAAACACCATATATTTT. Its translation is CASGTDLGRGNTIYF. Full variable domain (missing parts from reference TRBV12-5 and TRBJ1-3): DARVTQTPRHKVTEMGQEVTMRCQPILGHNTVFWYRQTMMQGLELLAYFRNRAPLDDSGMPKDRFSAEMPDATLATLKIQPSEPRDSAVYFCASGTDLGRGNTIYFGEGSWLTVV.

The V gene is TRBV7-3, the J gene TRBJ2-1, with D tentatively TRBD1 (6 bases). The CDR3 covers 17 residues. V lost 4 bases, J lost 0 bases, and 16 bases lay in between. In germline, CDR1 is SGHTA, CDR2 FQGTGA. The CDR3 DNA sequence: TGTGCCAGCAGCTCCACTCGAGGGGGAAGCTCCTACAATGAGCAGTTCTTC. Protein: CASSSTRGGSSYNEQFF.

This clone was seen just once. The rearrangement uses TRBV7-9 and TRBJ1-2, with 12 bases identical to TRBD1. There are 17 residues in the CDR3. Germline CDR1 and CDR2: SEHNR and FQNEAQ (reference sequence). The V gene end was trimmed by 5 bases and the J gene end by 4 bases; junction bases not matched to a gene: 11. CDR3 region: CASSIPGQGAQGYGYTF. CDR3 nucleotides: TGTGCCAGCAGCATACCGGGACAGGGGGCGCAGGGCTATGGCTACACCTTC.

The chain carries TRBV7-3 and TRBJ2-3; 9 positions match TRBD1. V lost 3 bases and J lost 1; bases outside the gene matches: 8. The germline V gene encodes CDR1 SGHTA and CDR2 FQGTGA. This CDR3 is built from 17 residues. In DNA form, the CDR3 reads TGTGCCAGCAGCTTCACAGGGGGCAACCCACGCACAGATACGCAGTATTTT. Residues: CASSFTGGNPRTDTQYF. Drawing the rest from reference TRBV7-3 and TRBJ2-3, the complete variable domain is GAGVSQTPSNKVTEKGKYVELRCDPISGHTALYWYRQSLGQGPEFLIYFQGTGAADDSGLPNDRFFAVRPEGSVSTLKIQRTERGDSAVYLCASSFTGGNPRTDTQYFGPGTRLTVL.

The chain employs TRBV28 and TRBJ1-3, with 8 bases fitting TRBD1. Germline V CDR1 and CDR2: MDHEN, SYDVKM. Germline trimming cut 6 bases from V and 1 base from J; bases unmatched to any gene: 11. The CDR3 is made up of 17 amino acids. CDR3 sequence reads: CASSRPQGANSGNTIYF. In nucleotides, the CDR3 is TGTGCCAGCAGCCGACCCCAGGGGGCGAATTCTGGAAACACCATATATTTT. The complete variable domain, with remaining parts taken from reference TRBV28 and TRBJ1-3, reads DVKVTQSSRYLVKRTGEKVFLECVQDMDHENMFWYRQDPGLGLRLIYFSYDVKMKEKGDIPEGYSVSREKKERFSLILESASTNQTSMYLCASSRPQGANSGNTIYFGEGSWLTVV.

The chain recombines TRBV27 with TRBJ2-3; D gene uncertain. Germline loops: CDR1 MNHEY, CDR2 SMNVEV (reference sequence). V was trimmed by 7 bases and J by 1 base, leaving 9 bases between them. The CDR3 has 13 amino acids. This chain's CDR3 is CASMVHGTDTQYF. The CDR3 DNA is TGTGCCAGCATGGTACACGGCACAGATACGCAGTATTTT.

J is TRBJ2-5 and V is TRBV19, with D possibly being TRBD2 (5 bases). Trimming took 4 bases from V and 2 from J, leaving 8 bases between them. Germline V gene sequence: CDR1 LNHDA, CDR2 SQIVND (reference sequence). The CDR3 has 13 amino acids. The CDR3 region is CASSRGKQETQYF. CDR3 sequence (DNA): TGTGCCAGTAGTAGAGGGAAACAAGAGACCCAGTACTTC.

This clone occurred once. This rearrangement joins TRBV19 to TRBJ2-2, with TRBD1 matching 8 bases. Germline V gene data show CDR1 as LNHDA and CDR2 as SQIVND (reference sequence). J gave up 6 bases and V 6 bases, and 12 bases lay outside the gene matches. The CDR3 is 16 amino acids. The CDR3 region is CASRSTDRDTAGELFF. In DNA form, the CDR3 reads TGTGCCAGTAGGTCTACGGACAGGGATACTGCCGGGGAGCTGTTTTTT.

The genes are TRBV3-1 (or the pseudogene TRBV3-2) and TRBJ2-3; 13 bases align to TRBD2. Germline V gene data show CDR1 as LGHDT and CDR2 as YNNKEL (reference sequence). V gave up 4 bases and J gave up 2 bases; unmatched junction bases: 9. There are 18 residues in the CDR3. The CDR3 DNA is TGTGCCAGCAGCCGACCGACTAGCGGGAGGCGGGTCACAGATACGCAGTATTTT. Its translation: CASSRPTSGRRVTDTQYF.

V is TRBV4-2 and J is TRBJ2-7, with TRBD1 identical over 10 bases. CDR3 length: 14 amino acids. CDR1 LGHNA and CDR2 YNFKEQ come from the germline V gene. J was trimmed by 3 bases and V by 4 bases; bases with no gene match: 3. CDR3 sequence reads: CASSPGQGNYEQYF. CDR3 nucleotide sequence: TGTGCCAGCAGCCCGGGACAGGGGAACTACGAGCAGTACTTC.

The chain's CDR3 is CASSQIQANTEAFF. The DNA for the CDR3 is TGCGCCAGCAGCCAAATTCAGGCGAACACTGAAGCTTTCTTT. V usage is TRBV5-1 and J usage is TRBJ1-1; the D is unclear. The V end was cut by 4 bases, the J end by 1 base, with 11 bases between. The CDR3 sequence is 14 residues long. Germline assignment: CDR1 SGHRS and CDR2 YFSETQ.

The chain links TRBV11-3 to TRBJ2-1; the D is unclear. Germline lookup yields CDR1 SGHNT and CDR2 YENEEA. This CDR3 region has 12 residues. Trimming shortened V by 0 bases and J by 13 bases, and 10 bases separated the two germline ends. The CDR3 here is CASSLDPTEQFF. CDR3 nucleotides: TGTGCCAGCAGCTTAGACCCAACTGAACAGTTCTTC.

This clone came up once. J is TRBJ2-3 and V is TRBV25-1; D gene uncertain. V lost 3 bases and J 2 bases, leaving 9 bases between the germline ends. CDR1 is MGHDK, CDR2 SYGVNS, per germline. This CDR3 spans 14 amino acids. CDR3 in amino acids: CASSELEDTDTQYF. The DNA for the CDR3 is TGTGCCAGCAGTGAGCTAGAAGACACAGATACGCAGTATTTT.

V is TRBV9 and J is TRBJ2-2; weak D call: TRBD1 (5 bases). The CDR3 totals 15 residues. Trimming cost V 4 bases and J 6 bases, with 16 bases left between them. Germline CDR1 is SGDLS and CDR2 is YYNGEE. This CDR3 is CASSPSNRRPGELFF. For the CDR3, the DNA is TGTGCCAGCAGCCCTTCTAACAGGCGTCCCGGGGAGCTGTTTTTT.

The rearrangement joins TRBV7-2 to TRBJ1-5; 7 bases agree with TRBD1. The CDR3 covers 15 residues. V lost 1 base and J lost 9; bases outside the gene matches: 9. CDR1 SGHTA and CDR2 FQGNSA come from the germline V gene. Here the CDR3 DNA reads TGTGCCAGCAGCTTAGAGAGACAGGGCCTATGGCCCCAGCATTTT. As protein: CASSLERQGLWPQHF.

This chain connects TRBV3-1 (or the pseudogene TRBV3-2) to TRBJ2-7; D possibly corresponds to TRBD1 (6 bases). The CDR3 spans 20 residues. The germline V gene has CDR1 LGHDT and CDR2 YNNKEL (reference sequence). Trimming pared 4 bases from V and 0 bases from J, leaving 28 bases between. CDR3 residues: CASSPSQSYLRDTRSYEQYF. As DNA, the CDR3 is TGTGCCAGCAGCCCATCGCAATCGTACCTTCGGGACACCCGCTCCTACGAGCAGTACTTC.